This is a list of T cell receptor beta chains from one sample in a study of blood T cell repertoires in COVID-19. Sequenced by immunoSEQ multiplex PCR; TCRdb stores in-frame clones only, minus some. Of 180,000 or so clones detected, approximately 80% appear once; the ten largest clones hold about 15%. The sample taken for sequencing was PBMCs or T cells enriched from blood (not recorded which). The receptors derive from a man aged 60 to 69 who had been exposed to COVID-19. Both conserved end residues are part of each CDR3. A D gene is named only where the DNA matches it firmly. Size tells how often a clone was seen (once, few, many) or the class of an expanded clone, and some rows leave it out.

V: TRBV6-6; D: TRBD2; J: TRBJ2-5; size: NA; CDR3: CASSYPREGKETQYF; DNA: TGTGCCAGCAGTTACCCGAGGGAGGGGAAAGAGACCCAGTACTTC
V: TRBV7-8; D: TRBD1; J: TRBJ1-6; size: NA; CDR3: CASSPRQGGSNSPLHF; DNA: TGTGCCAGCAGCCCGCGACAGGGGGGATCAAATTCACCCCTCCACTTT
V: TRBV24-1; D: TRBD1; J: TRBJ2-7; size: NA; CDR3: CATSDSRTGPYEQYF; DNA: TGTGCCACCAGTGATTCCCGGACAGGTCCCTACGAGCAGTACTTC
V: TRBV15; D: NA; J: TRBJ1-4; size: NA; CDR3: CATSRGAGNEKLFF; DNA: TGTGCCACCAGCAGAGGGGCGGGAAATGAAAAACTGTTTTTT
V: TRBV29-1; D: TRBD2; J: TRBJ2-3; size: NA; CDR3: CSAQWTSGRTDTQYF; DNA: TGCAGCGCCCAATGGACTAGCGGTCGCACAGATACGCAGTATTTT
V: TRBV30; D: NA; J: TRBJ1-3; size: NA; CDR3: CAWSPGTGGTGNTIYF; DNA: TGTGCCTGGAGTCCCGGGACGGGAGGGACTGGAAACACCATATATTTT
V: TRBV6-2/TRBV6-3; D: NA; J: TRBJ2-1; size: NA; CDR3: CASSAEEGALYYNEQFF; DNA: TGTGCCAGCAGCGCAGAGGAGGGAGCGTTGTACTACAATGAGCAGTTCTTC
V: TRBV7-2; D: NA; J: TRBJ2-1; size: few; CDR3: CASSLDGGYNEQFF; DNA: TGTGCCAGCAGCTTAGATGGGGGGTACAATGAGCAGTTCTTC
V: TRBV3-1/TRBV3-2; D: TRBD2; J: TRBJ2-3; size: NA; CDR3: CASSQDRRGRAADTQYF; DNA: TGTGCCAGCAGCCAAGATCGGCGCGGGAGGGCCGCAGATACGCAGTATTTT
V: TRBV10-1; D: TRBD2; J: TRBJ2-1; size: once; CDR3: CASASGRYNEQFF; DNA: TGCGCCAGCGCTAGCGGGAGGTACAATGAGCAGTTCTTC
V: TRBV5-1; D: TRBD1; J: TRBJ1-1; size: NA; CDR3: CASSRSPSTGDTEAFF; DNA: TGCGCCAGCAGTAGGAGCCCCTCCACAGGGGACACTGAAGCTTTCTTT
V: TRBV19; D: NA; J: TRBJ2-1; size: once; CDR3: CASSPLIQGLYNEQFF; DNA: TGTGCCAGTAGCCCTTTGATCCAGGGGCTCTACAATGAGCAGTTCTTC
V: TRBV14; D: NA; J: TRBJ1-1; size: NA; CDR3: CASSQAWAGEAFF; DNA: TGTGCCAGCAGCCAAGCCTGGGCAGGGGAAGCTTTCTTT
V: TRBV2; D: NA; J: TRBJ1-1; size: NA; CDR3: CASSTAGEAFF; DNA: TGTGCCAGCAGTACGGCGGGGGAAGCTTTCTTT
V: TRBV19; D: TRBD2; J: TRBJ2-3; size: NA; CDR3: CASSPRGLAGSLNTDTQYF; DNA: TGTGCCAGTAGTCCACGAGGGCTAGCGGGATCCCTCAACACAGATACGCAGTATTTT
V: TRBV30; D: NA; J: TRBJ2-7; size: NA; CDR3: CAWSQMSEQYF; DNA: TGTGCCTGGAGTCAAATGTCCGAGCAGTACTTC
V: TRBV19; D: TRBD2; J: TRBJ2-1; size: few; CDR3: CASSPLAGRYNEQFF; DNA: TGTGCCAGTAGCCCTCTAGCGGGACGGTACAATGAGCAGTTCTTC
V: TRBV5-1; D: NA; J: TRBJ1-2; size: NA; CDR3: CASSSTDRNPANYGYTF; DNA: TGCGCCAGCAGCTCAACAGACAGAAACCCCGCTAACTATGGCTACACCTTC
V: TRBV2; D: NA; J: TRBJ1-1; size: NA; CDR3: CASSVQGGLAEAFF; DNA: TGTGCCAGCAGTGTGCAGGGAGGTTTGGCTGAAGCTTTCTTT
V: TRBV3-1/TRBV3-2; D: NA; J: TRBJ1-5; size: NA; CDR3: CASSQGGLISNQPQHF; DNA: TGTGCCAGCAGCCAAGGCGGGTTAATTAGCAATCAGCCCCAGCATTTT
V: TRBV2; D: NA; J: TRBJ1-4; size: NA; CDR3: CASRAVGEKLFF; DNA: TGTGCCAGCAGGGCCGTCGGGGAAAAACTGTTTTTT
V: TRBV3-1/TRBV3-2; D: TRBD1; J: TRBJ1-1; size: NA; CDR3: CASSQGGQGVNPEAFF; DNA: TGTGCCAGCAGCCAAGGGGGACAGGGGGTGAACCCTGAAGCTTTCTTT
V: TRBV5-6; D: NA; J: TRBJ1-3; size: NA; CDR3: CASSPHAGRWAPGNTIYF; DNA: TGTGCCAGCAGCCCCCACGCTGGTAGGTGGGCCCCTGGAAACACCATATATTTT
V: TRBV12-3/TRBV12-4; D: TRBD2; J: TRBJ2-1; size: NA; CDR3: CASGLALSNEQFF; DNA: TGTGCCAGCGGACTAGCGCTTTCAAATGAGCAGTTCTTC
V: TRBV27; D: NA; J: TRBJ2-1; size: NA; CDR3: CASSLKWPYNEQFF; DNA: TGTGCCAGCAGTTTAAAATGGCCTTACAATGAGCAGTTCTTC